Listed below are T cell receptor beta chains from one sample, sequenced in a study of identical twins. TCRdb itself ran the 5' RACE reads through MiXCR, one entry per CDR3 protein. The sample comprises fewer than 650,000 distinct CDR3 sequences, around a tenth of which are singletons, and around 3.1% rests with the top ten. This sample was shared with a second study, whose subject was yellow fever vaccine responses in identical twins.

The source material was PBMCs. The receptors derive from a woman aged 18 to 35 in good health. Each CDR3 is given with its conserved first and last residue. The D gene is left open where the match is weak. Size is omitted from some rows. Given values are once, few, many or a class for expanded clones.

j_call,clone_size,v_call,d_call,cdr3_aa,cdr3_nt
TRBJ2-2,few,TRBV6-2/TRBV6-3,-,CASTLTGGGNTGELFF,TGTGCCAGCACCCTGACAGGTGGGGGCAACACCGGGGAGCTGTTTTTT
TRBJ1-6,few,TRBV5-1,-,CASSSGGLGQRNSPLHF,TGCGCCAGCAGCTCGGGGGGTCTGGGCCAGAGAAATTCACCCCTCCACTTT
TRBJ2-1,-,TRBV11-2,TRBD2,CASSAPSGLNEQFF,TGTGCCAGCAGCGCTCCTAGCGGATTGAATGAGCAGTTCTTC
TRBJ2-1,many,TRBV20-1,TRBD2,CSARDHERERYNEQFF,TGCAGTGCTAGAGACCATGAGCGGGAGAGGTACAATGAGCAGTTCTTC
TRBJ2-3,few,TRBV29-1,-,CSVDGTQYF,TGCAGCGTTGACGGTACGCAGTATTTT
TRBJ1-1,many,TRBV3-1,-,CASSQDGSAVFGGAFF,TGTGCCAGCAGCCAAGATGGTAGTGCTGTTTTCGGGGGAGCTTTCTTT
TRBJ2-7,-,TRBV20-1,-,CSASPYVLYEQYF,TGCAGTGCTAGTCCCTACGTGTTGTACGAGCAGTACTTC
TRBJ2-3,few,TRBV3-1,-,CASSHPDSTDTQYF,TGTGCCAGCAGCCACCCGGACAGCACAGATACGCAGTATTTT
TRBJ2-2,-,TRBV27,-,CASRYPHNTGELFF,TGTGCCAGCAGATACCCACACAACACCGGGGAGCTGTTTTTT
TRBJ2-7,-,TRBV28,TRBD1,CASRDRGSHEQYF,TGTGCCAGCAGGGACAGGGGATCCCACGAGCAGTACTTC
TRBJ2-7,many,TRBV6-2/TRBV6-3,TRBD2,CASTPGLAGEAYEQYF,TGTGCCAGCACCCCCGGACTAGCGGGAGAGGCCTACGAGCAGTACTTC
TRBJ2-3,few,TRBV20-1,TRBD2,CSAVLAGVGDTQYF,TGCAGTGCCGTACTAGCGGGAGTAGGTGATACGCAGTATTTT
TRBJ2-1,few,TRBV2,-,CASRPPGEPEEFF,TGTGCCAGCAGACCCCCAGGGGAACCCGAGGAGTTCTTC
TRBJ2-7,many,TRBV7-7,-,CASSLDGRGGEQYF,TGTGCTAGCAGCTTAGACGGCAGGGGAGGCGAGCAGTACTTC
TRBJ1-1,many,TRBV12-3/TRBV12-4,TRBD1,CASSRQGLNTEAFF,TGTGCCAGCAGCAGACAGGGACTAAACACTGAAGCTTTCTTT
TRBJ2-7,many,TRBV25-1,TRBD2,CASSELSMSGKLPYEQYF,TGTGCCAGCAGTGAATTATCGATGAGCGGGAAACTCCCCTACGAGCAGTACTTC
TRBJ2-1,many,TRBV4-1,TRBD1,CASSQGDSYNEQFF,TGCGCCAGCAGCCAGGGGGACAGTTACAATGAGCAGTTCTTC
TRBJ2-1,many,TRBV2,TRBD2,CAIQGLAGEQFF,TGTGCCATCCAGGGACTAGCGGGGGAGCAGTTCTTC
TRBJ2-2,-,TRBV12-5,-,CASGPTGMAGELFFF,-
TRBJ2-1,many,TRBV11-3,-,CASSPTPTSYNEQFF,TGTGCCAGCAGCCCGACTCCCACCTCCTACAATGAGCAGTTCTTC
TRBJ2-3,-,TRBV9,-,CASSALPGHSTDTQYF,TGTGCCAGCAGCGCATTACCGGGACACAGCACAGATACGCAGTATTTT
TRBJ2-1,many,TRBV15,-,CATGGVPGSISVDNEQFF,TGTGCCACGGGAGGAGTACCAGGGTCAATAAGTGTCGACAATGAGCAGTTCTTC
TRBJ1-6,few,TRBV6-5,-,CASSYTEGHNSPLHF,TGTGCCAGCAGTTACACGGAGGGGCATAATTCACCCCTCCACTTT
TRBJ2-5,many,TRBV7-6,-,CASSPDRQGGIWETQYF,TGTGCCAGCAGCCCCGATCGACAGGGAGGGATTTGGGAGACCCAGTACTTC
TRBJ2-5,-,TRBV20-1,-,CSARDPRSIQETQYF,TGCAGTGCTCGGGACCCGCGTTCGATCCAAGAGACCCAGTACTTC
TRBJ2-2,-,TRBV2,-,CASSTTTGELFF,TGTGCCAGCAGTACAACCACCGGGGAGCTGTTTTTT
TRBJ2-1,few,TRBV7-9,-,CASSQQGISSYNEQFF,TGTGCCAGCAGCCAGCAGGGGATTAGCTCCTACAATGAGCAGTTCTTC
TRBJ2-5,-,TRBV2,-,CASSDAGAGETQYF,TGTGCCAGCAGTGATGCAGGGGCAGGGGAGACCCAGTACTTC
TRBJ2-7,-,TRBV2,-,CARSSRGSSYEQYF,TGTGCCAGAAGCTCGAGGGGAAGCTCCTACGAGCAGTACTTC
TRBJ2-1,-,TRBV4-3,TRBD1,CASSPRDRDYNEQFF,TGCGCCAGCAGCCCCCGGGACAGGGACTACAATGAGCAGTTCTTC
TRBJ1-5,many,TRBV25-1,-,CASSEYDQPQHF,TGTGCCAGCAGTGAATACGATCAGCCCCAGCATTTT
TRBJ2-3,-,TRBV6-5,-,CASSYGQGGVTQYF,TGTGCCAGCAGTTACGGCCAGGGGGGTGTTACGCAGTATTTT
TRBJ2-7,many,TRBV25-1,TRBD2,CASHPGGSYEQYF,TGTGCCAGCCACCCCGGGGGGTCCTACGAGCAGTACTTC
TRBJ1-5,few,TRBV28,TRBD1,CASSFGTASSAQHF,TGTGCCAGCAGTTTCGGGACAGCGTCCTCGGCCCAGCATTTT
TRBJ1-1,many,TRBV6-2/TRBV6-3,-,CALLGAFF,TGTGCCCTACTCGGAGCTTTCTTT
TRBJ2-1,many,TRBV7-9,TRBD1,CASSLWTGNNEQFF,TGTGCCAGCAGTCTCTGGACAGGTAACAATGAGCAGTTCTTC
TRBJ2-1,-,TRBV19,TRBD2,CASSIGSSGPPYNEQFF,TGTGCCAGTAGTATAGGGTCTAGCGGCCCTCCCTACAATGAGCAGTTCTTC
TRBJ1-2,-,TRBV4-3,TRBD1,CASSQTGGAIYGYTF,TGCGCCAGCAGTCAGACAGGGGGCGCCATCTATGGCTACACCTTC
TRBJ2-5,-,TRBV14,TRBD2,CASSPGLAGRQETQYF,TGTGCCAGCAGCCCAGGCTTAGCGGGCCGCCAAGAGACCCAGTACTTC
TRBJ2-5,-,TRBV11-2,-,CASSPDRRARETQYF,TGTGCCAGCAGCCCCGATCGACGGGCGCGTGAGACCCAGTACTTC
TRBJ1-1,many,TRBV4-3,-,CASSYKIGGDGEAFF,TGCGCCAGCAGTTACAAGATAGGAGGGGATGGTGAAGCTTTCTTT
TRBJ2-1,few,TRBV20-1,-,CSAALGNEQFF,TGCAGTGCTGCCTTGGGTAATGAGCAGTTCTTC
TRBJ2-1,-,TRBV7-9,-,CASSLLGNNEQFF,TGTGCCAGCAGCTTATTAGGCAACAATGAGCAGTTCTTC
TRBJ2-7,few,TRBV20-1,-,CSARARPSYEQYF,TGCAGTGCTAGAGCCAGGCCCTCCTACGAGCAGTACTTC
TRBJ2-5,few,TRBV13,-,CASSLRSRRTAQETQYF,TGTGCCAGCAGCTTAAGGTCGCGACGGACAGCCCAAGAGACCCAGTACTTC
TRBJ2-1,few,TRBV7-3,-,CASSLMGGGEQFF,TGTGCCAGCAGCTTAATGGGGGGAGGTGAGCAGTTCTTC
TRBJ2-1,-,TRBV24-1,-,CATSDQERQRTYNEQFF,TGTGCCACCAGTGACCAGGAGAGGCAGCGGACTTACAATGAGCAGTTCTTC